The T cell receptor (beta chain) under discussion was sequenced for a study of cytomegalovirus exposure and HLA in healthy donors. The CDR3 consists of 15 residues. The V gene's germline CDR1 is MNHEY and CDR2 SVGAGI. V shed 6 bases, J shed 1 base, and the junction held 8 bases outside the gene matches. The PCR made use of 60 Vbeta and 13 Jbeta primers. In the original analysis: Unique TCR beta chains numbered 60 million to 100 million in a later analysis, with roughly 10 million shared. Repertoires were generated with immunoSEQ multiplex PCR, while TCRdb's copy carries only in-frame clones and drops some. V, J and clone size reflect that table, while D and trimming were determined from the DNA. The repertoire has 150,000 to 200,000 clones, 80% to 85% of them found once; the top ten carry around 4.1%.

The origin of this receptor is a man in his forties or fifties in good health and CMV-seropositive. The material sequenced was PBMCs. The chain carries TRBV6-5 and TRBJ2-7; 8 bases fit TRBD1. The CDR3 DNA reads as TGTGCCAGCAGCCCCGGGACAGGAGCTTCCTACGAGCAGTACTTC. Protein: CASSPGTGASYEQYF.